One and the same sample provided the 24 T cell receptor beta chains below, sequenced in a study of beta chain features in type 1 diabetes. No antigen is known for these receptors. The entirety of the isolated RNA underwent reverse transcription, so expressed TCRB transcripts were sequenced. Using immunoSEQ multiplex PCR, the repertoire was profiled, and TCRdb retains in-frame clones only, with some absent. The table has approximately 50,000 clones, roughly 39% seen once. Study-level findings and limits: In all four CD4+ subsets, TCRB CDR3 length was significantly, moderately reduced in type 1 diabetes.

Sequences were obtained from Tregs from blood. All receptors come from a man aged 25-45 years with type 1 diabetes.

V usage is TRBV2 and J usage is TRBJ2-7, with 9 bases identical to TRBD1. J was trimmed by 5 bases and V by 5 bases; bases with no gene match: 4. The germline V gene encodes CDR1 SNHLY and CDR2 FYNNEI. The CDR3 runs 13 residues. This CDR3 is CASSWDREDEQYF. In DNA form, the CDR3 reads TGTGCCAGCAGTTGGGACAGGGAGGACGAGCAGTACTTC.

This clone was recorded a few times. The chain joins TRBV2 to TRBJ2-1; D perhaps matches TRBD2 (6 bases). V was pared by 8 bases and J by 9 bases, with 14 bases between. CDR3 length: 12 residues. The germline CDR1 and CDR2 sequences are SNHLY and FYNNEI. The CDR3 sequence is CASVETGLEQFF. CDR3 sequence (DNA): TGTGCCAGCGTAGAAACGGGACTTGAGCAGTTCTTC.

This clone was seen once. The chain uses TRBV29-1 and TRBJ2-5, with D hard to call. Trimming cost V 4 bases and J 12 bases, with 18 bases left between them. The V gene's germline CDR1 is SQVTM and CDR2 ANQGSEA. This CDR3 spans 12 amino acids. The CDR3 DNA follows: TGCAGCGTTGCCCTCTACGACCGGAGCAAGTACTTC. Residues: CSVALYDRSKYF.

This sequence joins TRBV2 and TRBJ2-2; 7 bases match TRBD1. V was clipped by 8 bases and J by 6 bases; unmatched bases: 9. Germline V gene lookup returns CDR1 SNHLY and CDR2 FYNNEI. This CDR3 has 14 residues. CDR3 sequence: CASARNRGAGELFF. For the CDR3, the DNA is TGTGCCAGCGCACGTAACAGGGGCGCCGGGGAGCTGTTTTTT.

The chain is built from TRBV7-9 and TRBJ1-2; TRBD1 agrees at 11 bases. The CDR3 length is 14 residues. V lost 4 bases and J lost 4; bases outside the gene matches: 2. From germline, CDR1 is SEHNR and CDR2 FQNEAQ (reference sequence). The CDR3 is CASSSGQGGYGYTF. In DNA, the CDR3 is TGTGCCAGCAGCTCGGGACAGGGGGGCTATGGCTACACCTTC.

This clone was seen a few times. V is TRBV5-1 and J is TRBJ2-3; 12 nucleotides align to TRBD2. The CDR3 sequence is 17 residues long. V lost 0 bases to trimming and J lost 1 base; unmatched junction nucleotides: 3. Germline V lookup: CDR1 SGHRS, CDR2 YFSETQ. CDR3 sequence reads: CASSLDGLAGRTDTQYF. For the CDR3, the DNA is TGCGCCAGCAGCTTGGACGGACTAGCGGGACGCACAGATACGCAGTATTTT.

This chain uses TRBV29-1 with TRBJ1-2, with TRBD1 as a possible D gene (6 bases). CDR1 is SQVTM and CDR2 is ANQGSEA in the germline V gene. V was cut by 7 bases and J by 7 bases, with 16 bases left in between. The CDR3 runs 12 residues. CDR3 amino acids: CSALGGRGGYTF. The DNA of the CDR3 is TGCAGCGCTTTGGGGGGGCGCGGTGGCTACACCTTC. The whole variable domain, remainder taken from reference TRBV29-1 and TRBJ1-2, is SAVISQKPSRDICQRGTSLTIQCQVDSQVTMMFWYRQQPGQSLTLIATANQGSEATYESGFVIDKFPISRPNLTFSTLTVSNMSPEDSSIYLCSALGGRGGYTFGSGTRLTVV.

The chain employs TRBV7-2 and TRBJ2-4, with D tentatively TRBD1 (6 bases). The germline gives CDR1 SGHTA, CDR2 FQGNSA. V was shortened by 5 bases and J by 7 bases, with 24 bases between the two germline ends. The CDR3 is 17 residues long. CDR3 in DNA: TGTGCCAGCAGCCAAGACTCGGGTGGGACAAGCATGAACATTCAGTACTTC. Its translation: CASSQDSGGTSMNIQYF. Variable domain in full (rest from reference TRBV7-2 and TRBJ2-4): GAGVSQSPSNKVTEKGKDVELRCDPISGHTALYWYRQSLGQGLEFLIYFQGNSAPDKSGLPSDRFSAERTGGSVSTLTIQRTQQEDSAVYLCASSQDSGGTSMNIQYFGAGTRLSVL.

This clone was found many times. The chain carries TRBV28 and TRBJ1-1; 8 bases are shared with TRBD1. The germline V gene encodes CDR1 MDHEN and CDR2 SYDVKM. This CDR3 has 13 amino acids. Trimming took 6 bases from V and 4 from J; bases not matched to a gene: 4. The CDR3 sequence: CASRLTGGTEAFF. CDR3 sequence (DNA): TGTGCCAGCAGGCTTACAGGGGGCACTGAAGCTTTCTTT.

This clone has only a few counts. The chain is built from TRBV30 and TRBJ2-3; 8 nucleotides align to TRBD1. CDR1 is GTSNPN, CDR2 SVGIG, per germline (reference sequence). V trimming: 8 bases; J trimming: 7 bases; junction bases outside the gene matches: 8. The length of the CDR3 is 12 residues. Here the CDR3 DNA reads TGTGCCAGGACTACAGGGGGGAATACGCAGTATTTT. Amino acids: CARTTGGNTQYF.

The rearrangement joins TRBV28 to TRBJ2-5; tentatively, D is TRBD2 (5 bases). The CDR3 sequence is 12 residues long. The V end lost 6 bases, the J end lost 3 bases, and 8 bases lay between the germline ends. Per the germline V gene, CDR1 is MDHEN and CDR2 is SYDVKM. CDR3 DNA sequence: TGTGCCAGCAGCCCGGGGAAAGAGACCCAGTACTTC. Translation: CASSPGKETQYF.

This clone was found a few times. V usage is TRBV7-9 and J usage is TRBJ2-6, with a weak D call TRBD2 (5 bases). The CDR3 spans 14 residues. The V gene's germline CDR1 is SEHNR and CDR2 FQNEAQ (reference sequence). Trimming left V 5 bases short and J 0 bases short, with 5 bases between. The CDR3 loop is CASSRGSGANVLTF. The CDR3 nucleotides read TGTGCCAGCAGCCGGGGCTCTGGGGCCAACGTCCTGACTTTC.

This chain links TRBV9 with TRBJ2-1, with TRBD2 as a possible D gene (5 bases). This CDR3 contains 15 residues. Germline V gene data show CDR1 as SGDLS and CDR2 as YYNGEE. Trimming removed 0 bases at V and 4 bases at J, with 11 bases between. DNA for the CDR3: TGTGCCAGCAGCGTAGCTGGGAGTGGATACAATGAGCAGTTCTTC. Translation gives CASSVAGSGYNEQFF. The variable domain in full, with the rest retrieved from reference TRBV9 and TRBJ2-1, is DSGVTQTPKHLITATGQRVTLRCSPRSGDLSVYWYQQSLDQGLQFLIQYYNGEERAKGNILERFSAQQFPDLHSELNLSSLELGDSALYFCASSVAGSGYNEQFFGPGTRLTVL.

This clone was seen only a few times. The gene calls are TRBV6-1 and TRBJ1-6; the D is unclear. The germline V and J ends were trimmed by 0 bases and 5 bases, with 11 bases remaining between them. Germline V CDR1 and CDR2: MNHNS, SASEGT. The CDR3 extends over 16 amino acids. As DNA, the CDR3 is TGTGCCAGCAGTGAAGCCGGGAGTATCCATAATTCACCCCTCCACTTT. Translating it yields CASSEAGSIHNSPLHF.

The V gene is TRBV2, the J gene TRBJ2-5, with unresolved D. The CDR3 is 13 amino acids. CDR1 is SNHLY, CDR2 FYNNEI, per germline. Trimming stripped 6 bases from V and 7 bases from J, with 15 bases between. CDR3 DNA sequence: TGTGCCAGCAGGGCTTGGTACGGCGGGACCCAGTACTTC. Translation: CASRAWYGGTQYF.

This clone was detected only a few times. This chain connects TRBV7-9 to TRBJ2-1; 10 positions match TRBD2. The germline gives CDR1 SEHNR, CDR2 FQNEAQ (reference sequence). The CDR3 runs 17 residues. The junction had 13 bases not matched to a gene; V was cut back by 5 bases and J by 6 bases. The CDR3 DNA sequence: TGTGCCAGCAGCCCACACCGAACTAGCGGGGTCCCCAATGAGCAGTTCTTC. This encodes CASSPHRTSGVPNEQFF.

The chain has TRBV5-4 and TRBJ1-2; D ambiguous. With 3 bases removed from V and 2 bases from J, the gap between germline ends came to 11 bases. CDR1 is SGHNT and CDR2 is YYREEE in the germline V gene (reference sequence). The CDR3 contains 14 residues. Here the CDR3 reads CASSSWTGNYGYTF. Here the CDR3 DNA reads TGTGCCAGCAGCTCCTGGACGGGAAACTATGGCTACACCTTC.

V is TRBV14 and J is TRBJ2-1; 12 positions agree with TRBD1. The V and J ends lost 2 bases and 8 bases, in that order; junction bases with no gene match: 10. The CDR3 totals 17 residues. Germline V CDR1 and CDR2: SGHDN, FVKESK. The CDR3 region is CASSQQFGTGGGYEQFF. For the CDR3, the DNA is TGTGCCAGCAGCCAACAATTCGGGACAGGGGGCGGATATGAGCAGTTCTTC.

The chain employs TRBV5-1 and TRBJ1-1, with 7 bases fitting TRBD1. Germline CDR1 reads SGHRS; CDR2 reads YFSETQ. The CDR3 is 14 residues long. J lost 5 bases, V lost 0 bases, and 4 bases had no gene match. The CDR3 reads CASSLAGGLTEAFF. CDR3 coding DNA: TGCGCCAGCAGCTTGGCAGGGGGGCTGACTGAAGCTTTCTTT.

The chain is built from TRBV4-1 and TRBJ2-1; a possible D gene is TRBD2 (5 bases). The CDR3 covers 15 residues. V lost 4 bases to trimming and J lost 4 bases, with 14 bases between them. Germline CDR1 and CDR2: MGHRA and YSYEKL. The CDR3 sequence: CASSPRETRYNEQFF. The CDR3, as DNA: TGCGCCAGCAGCCCCCGGGAAACGCGTTACAATGAGCAGTTCTTC.

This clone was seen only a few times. DNA of the CDR3: TGTGCCAGCAGTTTAACCGGGACAGGGAGTGGACCACCCCTCCACTTT. It specifies CASSLTGTGSGPPLHF. The chain is built from TRBV6-6 and TRBJ1-6, with 9 nucleotides matching TRBD1. The V and J ends lost 4 bases and 11 bases, in that order; junction bases with no gene match: 12. CDR3 size: 16 residues. Germline values: CDR1 MNHNY, CDR2 SVGAGI (reference sequence).

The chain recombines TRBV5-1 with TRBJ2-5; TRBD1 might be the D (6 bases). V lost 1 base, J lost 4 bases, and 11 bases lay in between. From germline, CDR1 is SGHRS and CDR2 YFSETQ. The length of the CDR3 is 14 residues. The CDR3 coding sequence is TGCGCCAGCAGCTTGAGCCAGGGGCTAGAGACCCAGTACTTC. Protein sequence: CASSLSQGLETQYF.

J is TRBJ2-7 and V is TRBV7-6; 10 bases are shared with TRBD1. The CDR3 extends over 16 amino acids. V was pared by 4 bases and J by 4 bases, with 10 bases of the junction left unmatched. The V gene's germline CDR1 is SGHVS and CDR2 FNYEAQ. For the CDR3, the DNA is TGTGCCAGCAGCTCCCCCCCGGGACAGGGGAGGTACGAGCAGTACTTC. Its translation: CASSSPPGQGRYEQYF. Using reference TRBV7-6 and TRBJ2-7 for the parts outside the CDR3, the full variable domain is GAGVSQSPRYKVTKRGQDVALRCDPISGHVSLYWYRQALGQGPEFLTYFNYEAQQDKSGLPNDRFSAERPEGSISTLTIQRTEQRDSAMYRCASSSPPGQGRYEQYFGPGTRLTVT.

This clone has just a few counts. The CDR3 DNA reads TGTGCCAGCAGCCGGGGACAGGGGGACTACGAGCAGTACTTC. Residues: CASSRGQGDYEQYF. The chain recombines TRBV4-2 with TRBJ2-7; 11 bases match TRBD1. The CDR3 contains 14 residues. CDR1 LGHNA and CDR2 YNFKEQ come from the germline V gene. Trimming removed 4 bases from V and 3 bases from J; junction bases left unmatched: 2.